Below are 4 T cell receptor beta chains sequenced from a single sample in a study of T cell repertoires in cytomegalovirus infection. MiXCR, applied by TCRdb to the reads, yields one record per CDR3 protein. Of over 450,000 distinct CDR3 sequences in the sample, 11% were seen once. The source material was PBMCs. These receptors all stem from a human donor in good health (CMV status not recorded). Some clones in this sample may be carry-over from other donors' samples.

The chain has TRBV20-1 and TRBJ2-1; D call uncertain. The CDR3 spans 15 residues. V was trimmed by 1 base and J by 0 bases, leaving 10 bases between them. Germline-derived CDR1 and CDR2 are DFQATT and SNEGSKA (reference sequence). The CDR3 sequence: CSARVGVSSYNEQFF. The CDR3, as DNA: TGCAGTGCTAGAGTGGGCGTCAGCTCCTACAATGAGCAGTTCTTC.

This sequence joins TRBV19 and TRBJ2-7; 8 bases map to TRBD1. From germline, CDR1 is LNHDA and CDR2 SQIVND (reference sequence). Trimming cost V 7 bases and J 5 bases; bases outside gene matches: 4. The CDR3 runs 12 residues. In DNA form, the CDR3 reads TGTGCCAGTACTGACAGGGGACACGAGCAGTACTTC. This gives the protein CASTDRGHEQYF.

The genes are TRBV29-1 and TRBJ2-7, with D perhaps assigned TRBD1 or TRBD2 (5 bases each). V lost 4 bases to trimming and J lost 5 bases, with 12 bases between them. Germline V gene lookup returns CDR1 SQVTM and CDR2 ANQGSEA. This CDR3 is built from 12 residues. The CDR3 DNA sequence: TGCAGCGTTGGGGACCTTGCGGACGAGCAGTACTTC. Amino acid sequence: CSVGDLADEQYF.

In its sample, this clonotype was seen many times. The rearrangement uses TRBV2 and TRBJ2-1; 12 nucleotides align to TRBD2. J gave up 7 bases and V 8 bases, and 6 bases lay outside the gene matches. The CDR3 runs 14 residues. The germline gives CDR1 SNHLY, CDR2 FYNNEI. This chain's CDR3 is CASYRLAGVNEQFF. The CDR3 region has the DNA TGTGCCAGCTACCGACTAGCGGGAGTTAATGAGCAGTTCTTC. Using reference TRBV2 and TRBJ2-1 for the parts outside the CDR3, the full variable domain is EPEVTQTPSHQVTQMGQEVILRCVPISNHLYFYWYRQILGQKVEFLVSFYNNEISEKSEIFDDQFSVERPDGSNFTLKIRSTKLEDSAMYFCASYRLAGVNEQFFGPGTRLTVL.